One sample yielded the 14 T cell receptor beta chains listed below, sequenced in a study of human T cells and chemical hapten exposure. The time point here: healthy volunteer bleed at 6 weeks. The template was total RNA from unfractionated whole blood. TCRdb processed the RACE reads anew with MiXCR; each CDR3 protein has one entry. The sample lists 75,000 to 80,000 distinct CDR3 sequences; 8.6% were seen once. Sequencing used whole blood. These receptors were collected from a female donor in good health. Some clones in this sample may be carry-over from other donors' samples.

This clonotype was counted between two and nine times. This rearrangement joins TRBV16 to TRBJ1-4; D is uncertain. CDR3 size: 14 residues. The germline V gene encodes CDR1 KGHSY and CDR2 FQNENV. Deletions cut 3 bases from V and 7 bases from J, with 12 bases between. This CDR3 is CASSHSDYTEKLFF. Written as DNA, the CDR3 is TGTGCCAGCAGCCATTCGGATTACACTGAAAAACTGTTTTTT.

The table lists this clonotype with many counts. CDR3 sequence reads: CSSRAPGTGLQGIQYF. CDR3 in DNA: TGCAGTTCGAGGGCCCCCGGGACAGGCTTACAGGGCATTCAGTACTTC. J is TRBJ2-4 and V is TRBV20-1, with 8 bases identical to TRBD1. Germline trimming cut 8 bases from V and 9 bases from J; bases unmatched to any gene: 21. The germline CDR1 and CDR2 sequences are DFQATT and SNEGSKA (reference sequence). CDR3 length: 16 amino acids.

At least ten counts were recorded for this clonotype. The V call is TRBV10-3, the J call TRBJ2-3; 10 nucleotides line up with TRBD1. Germline-derived CDR1 and CDR2 are ENHRY and SYGVKD. This CDR3 has 15 residues. With V trimmed by 2 bases and J by 3 bases, 2 bases remained unmatched. CDR3 in amino acids: CAISEPGQGTDTQYF. As DNA, the CDR3 is TGTGCCATCAGTGAGCCGGGACAGGGGACAGATACGCAGTATTTT.

The table lists this clonotype with a few counts. This chain uses TRBV11-2 with TRBJ1-1; 8 positions agree with TRBD1. The CDR3 extends over 15 amino acids. Losses at the gene ends were 1 base for V and 3 bases for J; bases not matched to a gene: 4. CDR1 is SGHAT, CDR2 FQNNGV, per germline. This CDR3 reads CASSLGPTGDTEAFF. The CDR3 nucleotides are TGTGCCAGCAGCTTAGGTCCGACAGGGGACACTGAAGCTTTCTTT. The variable domain in full, with the rest retrieved from reference TRBV11-2 and TRBJ1-1, is EAGVAQSPRYKIIEKRQSVAFWCNPISGHATLYWYQQILGQGPKLLIQFQNNGVVDDSQLPKDRFSAERLKGVDSTLKIQPAKLEDSAVYLCASSLGPTGDTEAFFGQGTRLTVV.

This chain connects TRBV20-1 to TRBJ2-7; the D is unclear. V shed 0 bases and J shed 0 bases, with 12 bases lying between them. There are 15 residues in the CDR3. Germline CDR1 reads DFQATT; CDR2 reads SNEGSKA (reference sequence). The CDR3 nucleotides are TGCAGTGCTAGAGATTTTCGGCAGAGCTCCTACGAGCAGTACTTC. It codes for CSARDFRQSSYEQYF.

The table lists this clonotype with many counts. The chain joins TRBV29-1 to TRBJ1-3, with a tentative D call TRBD1 (5 bases). V shed 7 bases and J shed 0 bases, with 13 bases lying between them. CDR1 SQVTM and CDR2 ANQGSEA come from the germline V gene. The CDR3 is made up of 14 amino acids. CDR3 sequence: CSALTAFSGNTIYF. The CDR3 DNA sequence: TGCAGCGCCCTGACAGCTTTCTCTGGAAACACCATATATTTT. Filled out from reference TRBV29-1 and TRBJ1-3, the complete variable domain reads SAVISQKPSRDICQRGTSLTIQCQVDSQVTMMFWYRQQPGQSLTLIATANQGSEATYESGFVIDKFPISRPNLTFSTLTVSNMSPEDSSIYLCSALTAFSGNTIYFGEGSWLTVV.

This clonotype was seen more than once but under ten times. The V and J genes are TRBV10-3 and TRBJ2-3, with D unclear. The CDR3 consists of 11 residues. Per germline, CDR1 ENHRY and CDR2 SYGVKD. Trimming removed 4 bases from V and 6 bases from J, with 5 bases in between. CDR3 sequence: CAISARDTQYF. The CDR3, as DNA: TGTGCCATCAGTGCGCGGGATACGCAGTATTTT.

J is TRBJ2-3 and V is TRBV12-3 or TRBV12-4, with D unresolved. This CDR3 has 12 amino acids. V shed 3 bases and J shed 4 bases, with 5 bases lying between them. The CDR3 bases are TGTGCCAGCAGTTTGTTTGCAGATACGCAGTATTTT. It is translated as CASSLFADTQYF.

The chain carries TRBV29-1 and TRBJ2-7; D ambiguous. There are 13 residues in the CDR3. V shed 2 bases and J shed 0 bases, with 8 bases lying between them. Germline assignment: CDR1 SQVTM and CDR2 ANQGSEA. CDR3 amino acids: CSVEWTDSYEQYF. The CDR3 bases are TGCAGCGTTGAATGGACGGACTCCTACGAGCAGTACTTC.

This clonotype was detected only a few times. The chain couples TRBV4-3 to TRBJ2-3, with TRBD2 identical over 12 bases. The CDR3 length is 18 residues. CDR1 and CDR2 (germline): LGHNA, YSLEER. V trimming: 2 bases; J trimming: 4 bases; junction bases outside the gene matches: 10. CDR3 sequence reads: CASSQLAGGRIFADTQYF. In nucleotides, the CDR3 is TGCGCCAGCAGCCAACTAGCGGGGGGGCGCATCTTCGCAGATACGCAGTATTTT.

The sample holds a few counts of this clonotype. V and J are TRBV6-6 and TRBJ2-3, with D hard to call. This CDR3 is 13 amino acids long. CDR1 and CDR2 from the germline V gene are MNHNY and SVGAGI (reference sequence). V shed 8 bases and J shed 6 bases, with 15 bases lying between them. Written as DNA, the CDR3 is TGTGCCAGCGTTTATGATCTGGCGGATACGCAGTATTTT. Protein product: CASVYDLADTQYF.

The chain links TRBV4-1 to TRBJ1-1; tentative D call: TRBD1 (5 bases). CDR3 length: 16 amino acids. Germline V gives CDR1 MGHRA, CDR2 YSYEKL. V lost 1 base, J lost 5 bases, and 17 bases lay in between. Here the CDR3 reads CASSQAYRQRDTEAFF. Written as DNA, the CDR3 is TGCGCCAGCAGCCAAGCGTACAGGCAACGAGATACTGAAGCTTTCTTT.

This clonotype was observed a handful of times. The J gene is TRBJ1-1, the V gene TRBV20-1; D unresolved. With 5 bases removed from V and 1 base from J, the gap between germline ends came to 14 bases. CDR3 length: 14 residues. Germline V gives CDR1 DFQATT, CDR2 SNEGSKA (reference sequence). The chain's CDR3 is CSAFDVTANTEAFF. The CDR3 DNA reads TGCAGTGCTTTTGACGTTACAGCGAACACTGAAGCTTTCTTT.

This clonotype appeared a few times. The gene calls are TRBV2 and TRBJ2-4, with 7 bases fitting TRBD2. The germline V gene encodes CDR1 SNHLY and CDR2 FYNNEI. This CDR3 is 15 amino acids long. V lost 6 bases and J lost 9; bases outside the gene matches: 14. The CDR3 DNA sequence: TGTGCCAGCAGGTTACTAGCGATTTCTCGGGGCATTCAGTACTTC. Its protein product is CASRLLAISRGIQYF.